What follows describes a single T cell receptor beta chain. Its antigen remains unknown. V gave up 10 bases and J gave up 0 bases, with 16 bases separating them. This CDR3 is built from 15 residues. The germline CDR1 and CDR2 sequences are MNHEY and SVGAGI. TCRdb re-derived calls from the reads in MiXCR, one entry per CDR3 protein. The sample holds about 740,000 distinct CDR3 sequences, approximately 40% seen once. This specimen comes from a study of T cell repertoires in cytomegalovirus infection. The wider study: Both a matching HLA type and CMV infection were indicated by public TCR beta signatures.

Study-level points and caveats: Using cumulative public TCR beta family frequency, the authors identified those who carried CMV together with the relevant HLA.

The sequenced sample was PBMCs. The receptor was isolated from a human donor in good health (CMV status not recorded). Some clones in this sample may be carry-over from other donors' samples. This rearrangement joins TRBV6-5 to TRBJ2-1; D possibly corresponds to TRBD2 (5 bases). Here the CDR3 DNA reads TGTGCCACCGGAAAAGAGGGAAGCTCCTACAATGAGCAGTTCTTC. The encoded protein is CATGKEGSSYNEQFF.